The T cell receptor (beta chain) described here comes from a study of blood T cell repertoires in COVID-19. Study overall: Whether acute or convalescent, the COVID-19 samples came from the United States, Italy and Spain. T cells, B-cell-depleted T cells, or PBMCs supplied cDNA or gDNA.

With 7 bases clipped from V and 4 bases from J, the junction kept 11 bases outside the gene matches. Per germline, CDR1 LNHDA and CDR2 SQIVND (reference sequence). The CDR3 length is 15 residues. In the study's own analysis: Amplification with reference gene primers provided the estimates of nucleated cell counts. Produced via immunoSEQ multiplex PCR; TCRdb's table is partial and in-frame only. The V and J calls and clone size were taken over from that table, and D and trimming were inferred from the DNA. Counted here are around 120,000 clones, 70% to 85% occurring once; the ten biggest clones make up around 0.9%.

Sequencing was carried out using peripheral blood. The receptor was derived from a human donor with acute or convalescent COVID-19. The donor label of this sample is uncertain. The gene calls are TRBV19 and TRBJ1-2, with 8 bases identical to TRBD1. The CDR3 sequence: CASNSDRGNSYGYTF. The CDR3 nucleotides are TGTGCCAGTAACTCCGACAGGGGTAACTCCTATGGCTACACCTTC.